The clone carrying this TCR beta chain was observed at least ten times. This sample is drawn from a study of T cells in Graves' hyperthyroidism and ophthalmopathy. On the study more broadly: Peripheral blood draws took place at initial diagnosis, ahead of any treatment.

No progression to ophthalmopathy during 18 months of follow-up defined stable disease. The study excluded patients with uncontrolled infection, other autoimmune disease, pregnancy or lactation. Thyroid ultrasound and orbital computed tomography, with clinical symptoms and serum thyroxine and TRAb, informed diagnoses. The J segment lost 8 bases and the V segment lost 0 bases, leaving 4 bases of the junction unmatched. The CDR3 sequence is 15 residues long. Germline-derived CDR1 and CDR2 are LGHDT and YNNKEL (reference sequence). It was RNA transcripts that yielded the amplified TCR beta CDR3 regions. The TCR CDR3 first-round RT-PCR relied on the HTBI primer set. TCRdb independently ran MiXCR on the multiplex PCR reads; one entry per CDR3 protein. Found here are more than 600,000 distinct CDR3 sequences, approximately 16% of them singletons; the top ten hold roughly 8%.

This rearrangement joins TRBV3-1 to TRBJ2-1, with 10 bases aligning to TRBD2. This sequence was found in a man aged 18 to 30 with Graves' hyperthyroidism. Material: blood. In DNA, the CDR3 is TGTGCCAGCAGCCAAGAGGGACTAGCGTTGCATGAGCAGTTCTTC. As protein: CASSQEGLALHEQFF.